The next 13 T cell receptor beta chains were all read from a single sample in a study of cytomegalovirus exposure and HLA in healthy donors. Primers: 60 Vbeta forward and 13 Jbeta reverse. Sequencing was performed with immunoSEQ multiplex PCR; in TCRdb, only in-frame clones are kept and a portion is missing. The sample shows 130,000 to 150,000 clones, approximately 80% of them seen only once. Input material: PBMCs. The receptors stem from a male donor in good health and CMV-seropositive.

V gene TRBV11-2 combines with J gene TRBJ2-7; 8 nucleotides align to TRBD2. Germline loops: CDR1 SGHAT, CDR2 FQNNGV. This CDR3 has 13 residues. Trimming at V came to 6 bases and at J to 6 bases, leaving 7 bases not matched to a gene. This CDR3 reads CASRPGLAGEQYF. CDR3 nucleotides: TGTGCCAGCAGACCCGGACTAGCAGGCGAGCAGTACTTC. Using reference TRBV11-2 and TRBJ2-7 for the parts outside the CDR3, the full variable domain is EAGVAQSPRYKIIEKRQSVAFWCNPISGHATLYWYQQILGQGPKLLIQFQNNGVVDDSQLPKDRFSAERLKGVDSTLKIQPAKLEDSAVYLCASRPGLAGEQYFGPGTRLTVT.

The J gene is TRBJ2-7, the V gene TRBV6-5; 7 nucleotides align to TRBD2. V was clipped by 6 bases and J by 4 bases; unmatched bases: 9. This CDR3 spans 14 amino acids. Germline V gives CDR1 MNHEY, CDR2 SVGAGI. CDR3: CASSPFDSGYEQYF. The DNA of the CDR3 is TGTGCCAGCAGCCCATTCGATAGCGGGTACGAGCAGTACTTC.

The V call is TRBV6-4, the J call TRBJ2-2; 7 bases line up with TRBD1. The CDR3 is made up of 14 amino acids. Germline V CDR1 and CDR2: MRHNA, SNTAGT. V was clipped by 9 bases and J by 3 bases; unmatched bases: 7. This CDR3 is CASSAGTDTGELFF. The CDR3 DNA reads TGTGCCAGTAGCGCCGGGACAGACACCGGGGAGCTGTTTTTT.

The rearrangement joins TRBV13 to TRBJ2-5; D ambiguous. Trimming cost V 3 bases and J 5 bases, with 10 bases left between them. This CDR3 has 13 residues. The germline CDR1 and CDR2 sequences are PRHDT and FYEKMQ (reference sequence). The DNA for the CDR3 is TGTGCCAGCAGCTTTAGTCTTACGGAGACCCAGTACTTC. Translation gives CASSFSLTETQYF.

V usage is TRBV7-8 and J usage is TRBJ2-7; TRBD1 agrees at 9 bases. This CDR3 spans 16 amino acids. J was trimmed by 2 bases and V by 4 bases; bases with no gene match: 9. Germline V lookup: CDR1 SGHVS, CDR2 FQNEAQ. The CDR3 spells CASSSTGTGTTYEQYF. For the CDR3, the DNA is TGTGCCAGCAGCTCGACCGGGACAGGGACGACCTACGAGCAGTACTTC.

The chain links TRBV15 to TRBJ1-4; 8 positions agree with TRBD1. The CDR3 sequence is 14 residues long. Germline CDR1 is LNHNV and CDR2 is YYDKDF (reference sequence). Unmatched junction bases numbered 2, after V lost 4 bases and J lost 4 bases. CDR3 DNA: TGTGCCACCAGCAAGGACAGGGATAATGAAAAACTGTTTTTT. Protein product: CATSKDRDNEKLFF.

The V and J genes are TRBV7-2 and TRBJ2-1; perhaps TRBD2 as D (5 bases). V lost 1 base and J lost 4, with 23 bases in between. The CDR3 consists of 19 residues. Germline assignment: CDR1 SGHTA and CDR2 FQGNSA. Here the CDR3 reads CASSLDGGPIQVEYNEQFF. Here the CDR3 DNA reads TGTGCCAGCAGCTTAGATGGAGGCCCTATCCAGGTAGAGTACAATGAGCAGTTCTTC.

The V and J genes are TRBV5-1 and TRBJ1-4; TRBD1 agrees at 7 bases. Germline lookup yields CDR1 SGHRS and CDR2 YFSETQ. The V segment lost 0 bases and the J segment 12 bases; nucleotides outside the gene matches: 8. The CDR3 runs 14 residues. The CDR3 loop reads CASSLADRSRELFF. CDR3 coding DNA: TGCGCCAGCAGCTTGGCGGACAGGTCTCGCGAACTGTTTTTT.

The V gene is TRBV13, the J gene TRBJ1-4; a possible D gene is TRBD1 (5 bases). Germline CDR1 PRHDT, CDR2 FYEKMQ (reference sequence). V was shortened by 0 bases and J by 3 bases, with 14 bases between the two germline ends. This CDR3 spans 17 amino acids. CDR3 amino acids: CASSLGAAGKSNEKLFF. The CDR3 nucleotides read TGTGCCAGCAGCTTAGGTGCAGCAGGGAAATCTAATGAAAAACTGTTTTTT.

This chain connects TRBV5-5 to TRBJ1-6; D is perhaps TRBD1 (5 bases). The V gene's germline CDR1 is SGHKS and CDR2 YYEKEE (reference sequence). CDR3 length equals 14 residues. Deletions cut 0 bases from V and 10 bases from J, with 11 bases between. CDR3 nucleotide sequence: TGTGCCAGCAGCTTGGGGGGGGTTGGGTCACCCCTCCACTTT. Encoded protein: CASSLGGVGSPLHF.

A remark on this clone: One junction end does not reproduce the germline sequence, and a read error may be involved. The gene calls are TRBV25-1 and TRBJ2-5; tentative D call: TRBD2 (6 bases). This CDR3 spans 13 amino acids. Germline V CDR1 and CDR2: MGHDK, SYGVNS. CDR3 sequence: CASSELGGETQYF. CDR3 nucleotides: TGTGCCAGTAGTGAATTGGGAGGAGAGACCCAGTACTTC.

V and J are TRBV18 and TRBJ1-3, with a tentative D call TRBD1 (6 bases). Germline V gene sequence: CDR1 KGHSH, CDR2 LQKENI. Trimming stripped 3 bases from V and 4 bases from J, with 13 bases between. The CDR3 runs 15 residues. The CDR3 loop reads CASSPPGAQGNTIYF. Here the CDR3 DNA reads TGTGCCAGCTCACCTCCAGGGGCTCAAGGAAACACCATATATTTT.

This chain connects TRBV5-6 to TRBJ2-1, with D perhaps TRBD1 (5 bases). The CDR3 spans 14 residues. Germline V gene sequence: CDR1 SGHDT, CDR2 YYEEEE. Trimming removed 0 bases at V and 8 bases at J, with 12 bases between. CDR3 protein: CASSLGGPVDEQFF. In DNA form, the CDR3 reads TGTGCCAGCAGCTTGGGGGGCCCCGTGGATGAGCAGTTCTTC. Full variable domain (outside the CDR3, taken from reference TRBV5-6 and TRBJ2-1): DAGVTQSPTHLIKTRGQQVTLRCSPKSGHDTVSWYQQALGQGPQFIFQYYEEEERQRGNFPDRFSGHQFPNYSSELNVNALLLGDSALYLCASSLGGPVDEQFFGPGTRLTVL.